The 17 T cell receptor beta chains in this list originate from one sample, sequenced in a study of cytomegalovirus exposure and HLA in healthy donors (TCRdb year 2017). Library preparation employed the immunoSEQ multiplex PCR assay. A mixture of 60 forward primers for TCR Vbeta segments and 13 reverse primers for TCR Jbeta segments was used in the multiplex PCR. TCRdb's version of the immuneACCESS table is confined to in-frame rearrangements and falls short of the full clone set. An unresolved V gene accounts for under half of the shortfall where checked; the remainder is of unknown origin. This sample lists over 85,000 clones; around 80% were detected once. The ten largest clones add up to 2.5% to 3% of the sample. Sequencing was performed on PBMCs. Receptor source: a woman aged 55-69 years in good health and CMV-seropositive.

The V call is TRBV19, the J call TRBJ2-1; D is ambiguous. Trimming took 4 bases from V and 9 from J, leaving 13 bases between them. The CDR3 covers 13 residues. Germline CDR1 and CDR2: LNHDA and SQIVND (reference sequence). CDR3: CASSTVPRSEQFF. The CDR3 nucleotides read TGTGCCAGTAGTACCGTCCCTAGGTCTGAGCAGTTCTTC. The full variable domain, in which reference TRBV19 and TRBJ2-1 provide the parts outside the CDR3, is DGGITQSPKYLFRKEGQNVTLSCEQNLNHDAMYWYRQDPGQGLRLIYYSQIVNDFQKGDIAEGYSVSREKKESFPLTVTSAQKNPTAFYLCASSTVPRSEQFFGPGTRLTVL.

This chain connects TRBV5-1 to TRBJ2-1; D gene uncertain. Germline-derived CDR1 and CDR2 are SGHRS and YFSETQ. Trimming removed 0 bases at V and 0 bases at J, with 13 bases between. The CDR3 has 17 amino acids. CDR3 nucleotide sequence: TGCGCCAGCAGCTTGGTACCAGCGCTGACCTCCTACAATGAGCAGTTCTTC. Translating gives CASSLVPALTSYNEQFF.

V gene TRBV9 combines with J gene TRBJ2-7, with a possible D match to TRBD2 (5 bases). With 2 bases removed from V and 5 bases from J, the gap between germline ends came to 8 bases. The CDR3 runs to 12 residues. Germline V gene data show CDR1 as SGDLS and CDR2 as YYNGEE. CDR3 DNA: TGTGCCAGCAGCGTTGGGGAGCACGAGCAGTACTTC. This codes for CASSVGEHEQYF.

V gene TRBV5-1 combines with J gene TRBJ1-1; the D gene is possibly TRBD1 (6 bases). CDR1 SGHRS and CDR2 YFSETQ come from the germline V gene. The V end lost 4 bases, the J end lost 3 bases, and 16 bases lay between the germline ends. The CDR3 totals 15 residues. For the CDR3, the DNA is TGCGCCAGCAGCGATCCACAGGGTGGGGACACTGAAGCTTTCTTT. Translating gives CASSDPQGGDTEAFF.

This clone has only one observation. The chain employs TRBV18 and TRBJ2-1, with D perhaps matching TRBD1 (6 bases). The CDR3 is 14 residues long. Trimming removed 6 bases at V and 3 bases at J, with 12 bases between. The germline V gene encodes CDR1 KGHSH and CDR2 LQKENI. This chain's CDR3 is CASSPGHIYNEQFF. CDR3 in DNA: TGTGCCAGCTCGCCGGGACACATCTACAATGAGCAGTTCTTC.

The chain joins TRBV29-1 to TRBJ1-2; 7 bases fit TRBD1. The V segment lost 2 bases and the J segment 4 bases; nucleotides outside the gene matches: 10. Looked up from germline, CDR1 is SQVTM and CDR2 is ANQGSEA. The CDR3 covers 15 residues. The chain's CDR3 is CSVETSRGQGYGYTF. As DNA, the CDR3 is TGCAGCGTTGAAACGTCGAGGGGGCAGGGCTATGGCTACACCTTC. The variable domain in full, completed from reference TRBV29-1 and TRBJ1-2, reads SAVISQKPSRDICQRGTSLTIQCQVDSQVTMMFWYRQQPGQSLTLIATANQGSEATYESGFVIDKFPISRPNLTFSTLTVSNMSPEDSSIYLCSVETSRGQGYGYTFGSGTRLTVV.

This rearrangement joins TRBV25-1 to TRBJ2-1; no reliable D call. V lost 5 bases and J lost 5, with 13 bases in between. CDR1 and CDR2 from the germline V gene are MGHDK and SYGVNS. This CDR3 spans 14 amino acids. CDR3 in amino acids: CASSILSVNNEQFF. CDR3 DNA sequence: TGTGCCAGCAGTATACTTTCCGTTAACAATGAGCAGTTCTTC.

This clone was seen once. V and J are TRBV6-5 and TRBJ2-5, with a weak D call TRBD2 (5 bases). The J call may be incorrect, as the DNA end agrees better with TRBJ2-7. The CDR3 covers 16 residues. Per germline, CDR1 MNHEY and CDR2 SVGAGI. CDR3 sequence (DNA): TGTGCCAGCAGTTACTCGACGGGAAGGCTAGGGAGCGAGCAGTACTTC. Its protein product is CASSYSTGRLGSEQYF.

J is TRBJ2-3 and V is TRBV6-1, with D hard to call. The CDR3 is 13 amino acids. V was trimmed by 7 bases and J by 0 bases, leaving 8 bases between them. Germline V CDR1 and CDR2: MNHNS, SASEGT. The CDR3 bases are TGTGCCAGCATGTTGACTAGCACAGATACGCAGTATTTT. Amino acids: CASMLTSTDTQYF.

V and J are TRBV15 and TRBJ2-7; a weak D match, TRBD2 (5 bases). V was pared by 0 bases and J by 5 bases, with 8 bases between. CDR3 length: 13 residues. Germline V CDR1 and CDR2: LNHNV, YYDKDF (reference sequence). In nucleotides, the CDR3 is TGTGCCACCAGCAGAGATCGGGGAGACGAGCAGTACTTC. This encodes CATSRDRGDEQYF.

The chain joins TRBV6-5 to TRBJ2-1; D is possibly TRBD2 (5 bases). This CDR3 region has 12 residues. The germline V gene has CDR1 MNHEY and CDR2 SVGAGI. V was shortened by 0 bases and J by 8 bases, with 5 bases between the two germline ends. The chain's CDR3 is CASSYSRDEQFF. The CDR3 coding sequence is TGTGCCAGCAGTTACTCGAGGGATGAGCAGTTCTTC.

The genes are TRBV6-4 and TRBJ1-1; D uncertain. Germline assignment: CDR1 MRHNA and CDR2 SNTAGT. CDR3 length equals 13 residues. V was cut by 4 bases and J by 4 bases, with 10 bases left in between. The CDR3 protein is CASSAEEGTEAFF. CDR3 in DNA: TGTGCCAGCAGTGCGGAGGAAGGCACTGAAGCTTTCTTT.

This chain uses TRBV7-7 with TRBJ2-3, with D unclear. The V and J ends lost 5 bases and 2 bases respectively, with 8 bases between them. The CDR3 covers 13 residues. Germline loops: CDR1 SSHAT, CDR2 FNYEAQ (reference sequence). DNA for the CDR3: TGTGCCAGCAGCCTAGTCAACACAGATACGCAGTATTTT. This codes for CASSLVNTDTQYF.

The chain is built from TRBV27 and TRBJ1-5; 7 bases map to TRBD1. Trimming took 5 bases from V and 7 from J; bases not matched to a gene: 14. In germline, CDR1 is MNHEY, CDR2 SMNVEV (reference sequence). The CDR3 is 16 amino acids. CDR3: CASSRGGGQEGQPQHF. The CDR3 nucleotides read TGTGCCAGCAGTCGGGGCGGTGGACAGGAAGGACAGCCCCAGCATTTT.

The V gene is TRBV23-1, the J gene TRBJ2-7; 7 nucleotides match TRBD1. TRBV23-1 has ORF status, its function being uncertain. There are 14 residues in the CDR3. After removal of 6 bases from V and 0 bases from J, the junction contained 5 bases not matched to a gene. CDR3 loop: CASSVTGCSYEQYF. CDR3 DNA sequence: TGCGCCAGCAGCGTGACAGGGTGCTCCTACGAGCAGTACTTC.

The genes are TRBV19 and TRBJ2-7; TRBD1 agrees at 9 bases. This CDR3 is built from 12 residues. Germline V gene lookup returns CDR1 LNHDA and CDR2 SQIVND (reference sequence). The ends lost 6 bases at V and 6 bases at J; junction bases unmatched: 3. CDR3 amino acids: CASSRDRAEQYF. The CDR3 DNA sequence: TGTGCCAGTAGCAGGGACAGGGCCGAGCAGTACTTC.

This clone occurred many times. This chain links TRBV14 with TRBJ2-7; 8 bases line up with TRBD2. This CDR3 has 16 residues. Germline trimming cut 1 base from V and 6 bases from J; bases unmatched to any gene: 11. Germline CDR1 SGHDN, CDR2 FVKESK. In nucleotides, the CDR3 is TGTGCCAGCAGCCAAGGTTTAGCGGGAAATCGTGGCGAGCAGTACTTC. Translating it yields CASSQGLAGNRGEQYF.